Listed below are T cell receptor beta chains from one sample, sequenced in a study of cytomegalovirus exposure and HLA in healthy donors. Sequencing used immunoSEQ multiplex PCR; TCRdb keeps in-frame clones, though not all of them. The sample has over 140,000 clones, over 75% seen once. Specimen: PBMCs. The receptors were sampled from a man aged 50 or older in good health and CMV-seronegative. Each CDR3 is given with its conserved first and last residue.

18 | TRBJ2-1 | TRBV25-1 | CASSERTSGSSSYNEQFF
14 | TRBJ1-2 | TRBV2 | CASSVQGQGYGYTF
13 | TRBJ2-7 | TRBV9 | CASSVTSSYEQYF
15 | TRBJ2-1 | TRBV7-9 | CASSPGGRGYNEQFF
16 | TRBJ2-1 | TRBV6-5 | CASSYRTSGGHNEQFF
13 | TRBJ1-2 | TRBV10-3 | CAIGRGGDYGYTF
14 | TRBJ1-2 | TRBV6-5 | CASSTPTGVWGYTF
13 | TRBJ1-2 | TRBV7-9 | CASSEGRDYGYTF
12 | TRBJ2-3 | TRBV6-5 | CASRGQPDTQYF
17 | TRBJ2-3 | TRBV13 | CASSQDGGAGRTDTQYF
13 | TRBJ1-3 | TRBV28 | CASSFRAQNTIYF
16 | TRBJ2-5 | TRBV5-4 | CASSTRTSGRSETQYF
15 | TRBJ2-1 | TRBV7-2 | CASSLGSSSYNEQFF
19 | TRBJ2-3 | TRBV9 | CASSVEGTSGIGGTDTQYF
15 | TRBJ2-3 | TRBV7-9 | CASPADRSLTDTQYF
16 | TRBJ2-2 | TRBV7-3 | CASSLTARTNTGELFF
13 | TRBJ2-5 | TRBV28 | CASKTSGGQVEYF
14 | TRBJ2-7 | TRBV6-1 | CASSESPGTYEQYF
14 | TRBJ2-7 | TRBV5-6 | CASSLLGLSYEQYF
16 | TRBJ1-2 | TRBV7-9 | CASSLARPGGEYGYTF
16 | TRBJ2-2 | TRBV27 | CASINSGRRRTGELFF
13 | TRBJ1-1 | TRBV19 | CASSTETGQVAFF
14 | TRBJ2-1 | TRBV5-1 | CASSLGTAYNEQFF
15 | TRBJ1-5 | TRBV9 | CASRGNSGRDQPQHF
14 | TRBJ2-1 | TRBV27 | CASSFNTGGNEQFF
14 | TRBJ1-2 | TRBV7-6 | CASSPGQNNYGYTF
14 | TRBJ1-3 | TRBV25-1 | CASRPGSPGDTIYF
15 | TRBJ1-5 | TRBV5-4 | CASSSQPDREQPQHF
14 | TRBJ1-2 | TRBV2 | CASSGTGEGYGYTF
13 | TRBJ1-5 | TRBV2 | CASSEELGQPQHF
16 | TRBJ2-5 | TRBV18 | CASSAQIPGQGETQYF
14 | TRBJ1-2 | TRBV18 | CASSPEQGSYGYTF